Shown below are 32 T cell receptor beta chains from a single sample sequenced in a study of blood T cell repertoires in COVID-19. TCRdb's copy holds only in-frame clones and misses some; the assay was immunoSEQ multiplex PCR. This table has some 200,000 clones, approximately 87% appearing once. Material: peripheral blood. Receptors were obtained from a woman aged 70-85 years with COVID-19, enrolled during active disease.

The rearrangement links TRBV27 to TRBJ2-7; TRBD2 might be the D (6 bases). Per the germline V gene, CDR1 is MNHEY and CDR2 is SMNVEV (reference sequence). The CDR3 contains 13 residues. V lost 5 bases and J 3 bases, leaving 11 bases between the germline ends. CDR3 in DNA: TGTGCCAGCAGTGATAGCGGATTCTACGAGCAGTACTTC. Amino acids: CASSDSGFYEQYF.

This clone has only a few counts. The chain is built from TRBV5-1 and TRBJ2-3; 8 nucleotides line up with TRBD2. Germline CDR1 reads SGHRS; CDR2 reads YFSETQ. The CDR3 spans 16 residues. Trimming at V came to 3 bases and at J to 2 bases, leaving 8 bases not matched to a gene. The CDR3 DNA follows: TGCGCCAGCAGCTGGACCCAACTAGCGGTCACAGATACGCAGTATTTT. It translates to CASSWTQLAVTDTQYF. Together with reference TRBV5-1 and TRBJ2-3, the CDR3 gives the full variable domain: KAGVTQTPRYLIKTRGQQVTLSCSPISGHRSVSWYQQTPGQGLQFLFEYFSETQRNKGNFPGRFSGRQFSNSRSEMNVSTLELGDSALYLCASSWTQLAVTDTQYFGPGTRLTVL.

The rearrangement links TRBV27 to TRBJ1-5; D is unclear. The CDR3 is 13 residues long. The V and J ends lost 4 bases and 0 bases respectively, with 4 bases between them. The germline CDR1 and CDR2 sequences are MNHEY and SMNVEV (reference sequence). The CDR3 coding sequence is TGTGCCAGCAGTTCTTATAGCAATCAGCCCCAGCATTTT. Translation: CASSSYSNQPQHF.

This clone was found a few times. CDR3 coding DNA: TGTGCCAGCAGTTACGGCTCGCTAGCGGGAGGGTCCTACGAGCAGTACTTC. Amino acid sequence: CASSYGSLAGGSYEQYF. V and J are TRBV6-2 or TRBV6-3 and TRBJ2-7; 12 bases agree with TRBD2. Germline CDR1 and CDR2: MNHEY and SVGEGT. The CDR3 sequence is 17 residues long. The ends lost 2 bases at V and 1 base at J; junction bases unmatched: 6.

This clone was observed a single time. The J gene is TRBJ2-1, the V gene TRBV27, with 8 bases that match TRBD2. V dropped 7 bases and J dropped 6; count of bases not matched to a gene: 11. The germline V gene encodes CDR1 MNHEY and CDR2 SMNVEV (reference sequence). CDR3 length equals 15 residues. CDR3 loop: CASTPPSAGGNEQFF. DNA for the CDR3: TGTGCCAGCACCCCACCTTCGGCGGGAGGCAATGAGCAGTTCTTC.

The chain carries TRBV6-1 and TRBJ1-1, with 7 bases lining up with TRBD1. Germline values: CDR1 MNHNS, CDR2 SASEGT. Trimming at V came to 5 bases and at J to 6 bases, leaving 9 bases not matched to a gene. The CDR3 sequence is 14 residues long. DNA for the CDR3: TGTGCCAGCAGTCAACTACAGGGGTTCGCTGAAGCTTTCTTT. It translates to CASSQLQGFAEAFF.

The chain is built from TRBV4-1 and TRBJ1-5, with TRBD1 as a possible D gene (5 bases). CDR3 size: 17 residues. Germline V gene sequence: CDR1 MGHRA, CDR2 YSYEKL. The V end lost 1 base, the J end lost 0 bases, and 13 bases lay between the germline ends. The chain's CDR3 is CASSQVKGADSNQPQHF. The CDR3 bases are TGCGCCAGCAGCCAAGTCAAAGGGGCAGATAGCAATCAGCCCCAGCATTTT.

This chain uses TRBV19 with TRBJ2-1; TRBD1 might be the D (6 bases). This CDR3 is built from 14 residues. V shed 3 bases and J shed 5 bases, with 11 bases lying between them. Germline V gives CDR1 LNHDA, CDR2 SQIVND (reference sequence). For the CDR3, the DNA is TGTGCCAGTAGTATTACAGGGTTGGACAATGAGCAGTTCTTC. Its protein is CASSITGLDNEQFF.

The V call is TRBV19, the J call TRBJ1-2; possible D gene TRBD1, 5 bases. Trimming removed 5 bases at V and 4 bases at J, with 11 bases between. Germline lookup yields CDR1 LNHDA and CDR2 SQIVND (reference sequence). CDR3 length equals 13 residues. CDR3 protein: CASSSRDFYGYTF. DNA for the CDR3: TGTGCCAGTAGTTCACGGGACTTCTATGGCTACACCTTC.

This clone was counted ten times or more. In DNA, the CDR3 is TGTGCTAGTGGTTTGGGTGGGCTTGACACCCAGTACTTC. Protein: CASGLGGLDTQYF. The J gene is TRBJ2-5, the V gene TRBV12-5; D call uncertain. CDR3 size: 13 residues. Trimming stripped 1 base from V and 8 bases from J, with 11 bases between. Germline lookup yields CDR1 LGHNT and CDR2 FRNRAP.

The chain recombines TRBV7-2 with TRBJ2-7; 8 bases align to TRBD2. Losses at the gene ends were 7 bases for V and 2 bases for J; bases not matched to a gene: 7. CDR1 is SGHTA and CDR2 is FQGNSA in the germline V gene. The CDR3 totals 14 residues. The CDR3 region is CASILASGPYEQYF. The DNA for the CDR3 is TGTGCCAGCATTCTCGCTAGCGGGCCCTACGAGCAGTACTTC.

This chain's CDR3 is CATSDPQKDTQYF. DNA for the CDR3: TGTGCCACCAGTGATCCCCAAAAAGATACGCAGTATTTT. The chain employs TRBV24-1 and TRBJ2-3, with D hard to call. In germline, CDR1 is KGHDR, CDR2 SFDVKD. V lost 3 bases and J 5 bases, leaving 8 bases between the germline ends. The CDR3 is 13 amino acids.

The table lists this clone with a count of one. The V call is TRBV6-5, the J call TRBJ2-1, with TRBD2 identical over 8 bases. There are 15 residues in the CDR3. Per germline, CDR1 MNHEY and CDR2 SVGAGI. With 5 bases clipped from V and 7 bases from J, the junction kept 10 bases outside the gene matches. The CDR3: CASSQSGRTWNEQFF. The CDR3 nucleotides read TGTGCCAGCAGTCAGAGCGGGAGAACGTGGAATGAGCAGTTCTTC.

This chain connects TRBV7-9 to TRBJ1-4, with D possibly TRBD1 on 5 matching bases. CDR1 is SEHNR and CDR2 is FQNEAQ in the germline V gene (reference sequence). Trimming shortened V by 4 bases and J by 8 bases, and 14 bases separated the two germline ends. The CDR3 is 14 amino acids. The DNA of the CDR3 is TGTGCCAGCAGCTCTGGGGGGTTCCTAGAAAAACTGTTTTTT. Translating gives CASSSGGFLEKLFF.

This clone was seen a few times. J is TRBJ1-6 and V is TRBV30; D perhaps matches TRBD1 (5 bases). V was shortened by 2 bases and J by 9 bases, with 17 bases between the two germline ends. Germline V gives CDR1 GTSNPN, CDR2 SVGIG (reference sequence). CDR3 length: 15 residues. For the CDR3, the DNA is TGTGCCTGGAGTTTGGACGGGACTATGAGTTCACCCCTCCACTTT. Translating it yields CAWSLDGTMSSPLHF.

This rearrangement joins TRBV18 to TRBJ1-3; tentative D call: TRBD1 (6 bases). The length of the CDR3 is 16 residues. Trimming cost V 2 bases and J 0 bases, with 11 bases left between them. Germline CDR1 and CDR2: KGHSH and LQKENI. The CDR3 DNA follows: TGTGCCAGCTCACCAGGACAGTCGAGCTCTGGAAACACCATATATTTT. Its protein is CASSPGQSSSGNTIYF.

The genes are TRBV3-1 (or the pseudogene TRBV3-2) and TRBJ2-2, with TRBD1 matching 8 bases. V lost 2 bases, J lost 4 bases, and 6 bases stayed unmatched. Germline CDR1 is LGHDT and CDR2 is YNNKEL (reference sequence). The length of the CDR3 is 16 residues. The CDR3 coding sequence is TGTGCCAGCAGCCAACTCAGGGGGCCGAGCACCGGGGAGCTGTTTTTT. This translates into CASSQLRGPSTGELFF.

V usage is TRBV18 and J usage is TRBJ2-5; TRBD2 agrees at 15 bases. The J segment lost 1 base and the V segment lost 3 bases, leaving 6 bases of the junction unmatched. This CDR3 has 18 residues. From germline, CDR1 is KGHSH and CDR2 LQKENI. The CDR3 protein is CASSPNGLAGGPQETQYF. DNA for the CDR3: TGTGCCAGCTCACCGAACGGACTAGCGGGAGGGCCCCAAGAGACCCAGTACTTC. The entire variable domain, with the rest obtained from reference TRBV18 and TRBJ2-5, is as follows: NAGVMQNPRHLVRRRGQEARLRCSPMKGHSHVYWYRQLPEEGLKFMVYLQKENIIDESGMPKERFSAEFPKEGPSILRIQQVVRGDSAAYFCASSPNGLAGGPQETQYFGPGTRLLVL.

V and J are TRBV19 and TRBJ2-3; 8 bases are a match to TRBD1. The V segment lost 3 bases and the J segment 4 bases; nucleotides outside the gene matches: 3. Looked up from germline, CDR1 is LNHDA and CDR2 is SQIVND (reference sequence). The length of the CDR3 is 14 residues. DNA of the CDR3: TGTGCCAGTAGTATTAACAGGGGGTCAGATACGCAGTATTTT. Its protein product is CASSINRGSDTQYF.

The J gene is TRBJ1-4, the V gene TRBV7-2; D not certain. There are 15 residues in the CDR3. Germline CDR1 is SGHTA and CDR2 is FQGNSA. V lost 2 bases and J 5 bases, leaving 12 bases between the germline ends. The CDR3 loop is CASSLLTQTNEKLFF. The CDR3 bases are TGTGCCAGCAGCTTATTAACTCAGACAAATGAAAAACTGTTTTTT.

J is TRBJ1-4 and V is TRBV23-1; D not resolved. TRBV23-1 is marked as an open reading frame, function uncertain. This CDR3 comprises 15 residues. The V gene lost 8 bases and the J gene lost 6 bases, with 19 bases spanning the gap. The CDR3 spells CASRDCADYDEKLFF. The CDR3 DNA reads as TGCGCCAGCCGCGATTGTGCGGACTACGATGAAAAACTGTTTTTT.

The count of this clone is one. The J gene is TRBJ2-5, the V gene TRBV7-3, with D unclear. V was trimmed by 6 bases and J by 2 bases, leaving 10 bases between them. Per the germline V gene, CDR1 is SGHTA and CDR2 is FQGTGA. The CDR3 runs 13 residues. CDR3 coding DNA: TGTGCCAGCAGTACGGGTCTACAAGAGACCCAGTACTTC. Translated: CASSTGLQETQYF. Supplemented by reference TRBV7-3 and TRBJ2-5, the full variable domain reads GAGVSQTPSNKVTEKGKYVELRCDPISGHTALYWYRQSLGQGPEFLIYFQGTGAADDSGLPNDRFFAVRPEGSVSTLKIQRTERGDSAVYLCASSTGLQETQYFGPGTRLLVL.

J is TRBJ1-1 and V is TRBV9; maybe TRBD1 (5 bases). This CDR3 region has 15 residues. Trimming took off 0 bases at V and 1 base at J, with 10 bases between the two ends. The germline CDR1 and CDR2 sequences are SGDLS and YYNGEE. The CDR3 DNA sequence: TGTGCCAGCAGCGTAGGGGGCCAACAGAACACTGAAGCTTTCTTT. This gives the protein CASSVGGQQNTEAFF.

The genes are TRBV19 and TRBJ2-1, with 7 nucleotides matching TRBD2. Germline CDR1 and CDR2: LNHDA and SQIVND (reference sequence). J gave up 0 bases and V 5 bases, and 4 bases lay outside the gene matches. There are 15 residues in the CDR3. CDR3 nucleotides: TGTGCCAGTAGTGTCTCTAGCGGCTCCTACAATGAGCAGTTCTTC. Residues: CASSVSSGSYNEQFF.

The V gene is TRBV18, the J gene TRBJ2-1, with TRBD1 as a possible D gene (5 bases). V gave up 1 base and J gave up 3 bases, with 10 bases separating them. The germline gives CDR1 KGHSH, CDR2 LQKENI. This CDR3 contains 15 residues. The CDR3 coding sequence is TGTGCCAGCTCACCACGGCAGGGAAACTACAATGAGCAGTTCTTC. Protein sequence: CASSPRQGNYNEQFF. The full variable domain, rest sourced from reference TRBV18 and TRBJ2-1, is NAGVMQNPRHLVRRRGQEARLRCSPMKGHSHVYWYRQLPEEGLKFMVYLQKENIIDESGMPKERFSAEFPKEGPSILRIQQVVRGDSAAYFCASSPRQGNYNEQFFGPGTRLTVL.

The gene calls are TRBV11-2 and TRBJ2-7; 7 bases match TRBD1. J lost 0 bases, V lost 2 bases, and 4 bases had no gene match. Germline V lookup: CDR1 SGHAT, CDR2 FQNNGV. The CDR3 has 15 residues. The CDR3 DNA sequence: TGTGCCAGCAGCTTAAGGACAGGCTTCTCCTACGAGCAGTACTTC. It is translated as CASSLRTGFSYEQYF.

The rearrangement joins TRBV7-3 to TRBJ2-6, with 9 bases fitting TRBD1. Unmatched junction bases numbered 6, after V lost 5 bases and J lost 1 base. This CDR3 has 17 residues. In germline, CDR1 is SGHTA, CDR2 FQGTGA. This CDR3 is CASSATGGLSGANVLTF. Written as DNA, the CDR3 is TGTGCCAGCAGCGCCACAGGGGGCCTTTCTGGGGCCAACGTCCTGACTTTC.

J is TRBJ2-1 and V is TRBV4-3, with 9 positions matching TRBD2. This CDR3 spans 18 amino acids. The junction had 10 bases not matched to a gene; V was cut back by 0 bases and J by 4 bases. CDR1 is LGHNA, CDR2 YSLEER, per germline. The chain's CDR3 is CASSQDRGSGLAYNEQFF. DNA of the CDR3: TGCGCCAGCAGCCAAGATAGGGGGTCGGGACTAGCTTACAATGAGCAGTTCTTC.

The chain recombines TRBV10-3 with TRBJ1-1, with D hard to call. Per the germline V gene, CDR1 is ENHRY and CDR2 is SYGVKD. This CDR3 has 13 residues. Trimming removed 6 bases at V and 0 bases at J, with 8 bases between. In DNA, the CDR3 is TGTGCCATCAGCCCGGGATTGAACACTGAAGCTTTCTTT. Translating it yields CAISPGLNTEAFF.

CDR3 DNA: TGTGCCAGCAGCCCTAGGACTAGCGGGAGCAATGAGCAGTTCTTC. It specifies CASSPRTSGSNEQFF. The V and J genes are TRBV11-3 and TRBJ2-1; 13 nucleotides match TRBD2. The CDR3 contains 15 residues. Germline loops: CDR1 SGHNT, CDR2 YENEEA. The J segment lost 6 bases and the V segment lost 5 bases, leaving 4 bases of the junction unmatched.

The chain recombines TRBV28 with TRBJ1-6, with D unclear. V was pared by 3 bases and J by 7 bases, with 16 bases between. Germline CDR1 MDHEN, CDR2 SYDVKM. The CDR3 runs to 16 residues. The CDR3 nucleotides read TGTGCCAGCAGTTTGGTGGTTGGGCGGGTAAATTCACCCCTCCACTTT. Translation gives CASSLVVGRVNSPLHF.

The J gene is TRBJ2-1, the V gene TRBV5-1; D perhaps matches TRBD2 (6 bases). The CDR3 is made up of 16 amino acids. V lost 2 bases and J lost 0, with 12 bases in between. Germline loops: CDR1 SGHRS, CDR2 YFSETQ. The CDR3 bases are TGCGCCAGCAGCTTAGGAGGGGCTAGCTCCTACAATGAGCAGTTCTTC. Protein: CASSLGGASSYNEQFF.